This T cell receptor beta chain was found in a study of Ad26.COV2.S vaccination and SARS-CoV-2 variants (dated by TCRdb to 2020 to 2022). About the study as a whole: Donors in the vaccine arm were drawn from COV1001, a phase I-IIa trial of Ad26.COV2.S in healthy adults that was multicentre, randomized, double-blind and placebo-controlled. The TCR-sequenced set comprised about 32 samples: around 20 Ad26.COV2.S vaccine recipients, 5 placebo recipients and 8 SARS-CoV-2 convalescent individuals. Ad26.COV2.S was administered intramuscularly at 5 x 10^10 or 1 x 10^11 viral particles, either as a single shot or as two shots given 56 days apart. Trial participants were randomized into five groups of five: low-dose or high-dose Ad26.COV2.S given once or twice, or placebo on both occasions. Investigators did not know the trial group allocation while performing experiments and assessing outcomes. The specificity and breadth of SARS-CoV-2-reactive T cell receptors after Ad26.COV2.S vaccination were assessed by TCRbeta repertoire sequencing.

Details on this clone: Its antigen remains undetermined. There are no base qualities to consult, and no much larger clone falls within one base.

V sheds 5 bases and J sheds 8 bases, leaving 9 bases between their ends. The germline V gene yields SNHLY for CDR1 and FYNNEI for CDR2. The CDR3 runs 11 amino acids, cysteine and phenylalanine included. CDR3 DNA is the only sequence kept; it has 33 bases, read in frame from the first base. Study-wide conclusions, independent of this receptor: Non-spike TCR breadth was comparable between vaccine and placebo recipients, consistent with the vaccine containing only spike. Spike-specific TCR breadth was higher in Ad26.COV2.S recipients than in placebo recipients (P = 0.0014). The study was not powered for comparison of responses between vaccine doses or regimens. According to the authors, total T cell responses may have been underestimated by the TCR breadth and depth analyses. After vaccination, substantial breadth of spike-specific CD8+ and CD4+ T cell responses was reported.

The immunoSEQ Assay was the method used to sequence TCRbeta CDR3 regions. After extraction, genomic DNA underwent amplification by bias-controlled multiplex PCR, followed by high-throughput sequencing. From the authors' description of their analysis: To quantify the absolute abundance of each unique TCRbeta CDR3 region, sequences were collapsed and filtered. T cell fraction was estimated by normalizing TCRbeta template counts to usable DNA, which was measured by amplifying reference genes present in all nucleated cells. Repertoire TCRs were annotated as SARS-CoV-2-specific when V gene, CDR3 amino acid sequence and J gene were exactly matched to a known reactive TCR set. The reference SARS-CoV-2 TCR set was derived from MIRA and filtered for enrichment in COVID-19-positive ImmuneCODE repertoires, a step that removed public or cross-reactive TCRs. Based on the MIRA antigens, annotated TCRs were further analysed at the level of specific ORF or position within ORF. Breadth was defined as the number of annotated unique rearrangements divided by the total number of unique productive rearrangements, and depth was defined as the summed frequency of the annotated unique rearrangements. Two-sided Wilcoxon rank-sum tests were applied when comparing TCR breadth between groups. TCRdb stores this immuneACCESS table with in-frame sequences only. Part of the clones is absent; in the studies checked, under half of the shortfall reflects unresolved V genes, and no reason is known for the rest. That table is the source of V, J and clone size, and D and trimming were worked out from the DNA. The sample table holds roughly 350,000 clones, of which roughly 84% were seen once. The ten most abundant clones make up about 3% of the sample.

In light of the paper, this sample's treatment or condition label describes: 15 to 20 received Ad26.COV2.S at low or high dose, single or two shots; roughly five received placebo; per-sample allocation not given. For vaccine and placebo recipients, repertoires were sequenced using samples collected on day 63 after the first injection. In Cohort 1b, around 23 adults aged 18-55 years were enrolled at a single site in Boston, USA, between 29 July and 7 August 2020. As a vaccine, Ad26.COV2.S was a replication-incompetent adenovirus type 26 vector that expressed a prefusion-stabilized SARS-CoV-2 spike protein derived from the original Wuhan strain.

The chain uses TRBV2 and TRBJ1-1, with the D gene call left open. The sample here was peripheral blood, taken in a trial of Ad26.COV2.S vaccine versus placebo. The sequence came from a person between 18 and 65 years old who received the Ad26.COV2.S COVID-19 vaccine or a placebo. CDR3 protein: CASSYAVEAFF. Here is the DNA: TGTGCCAGCAGTTATGCAGTCGAAGCTTTCTTT. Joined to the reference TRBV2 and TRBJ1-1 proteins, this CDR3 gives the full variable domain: EPEVTQTPSHQVTQMGQEVILRCVPISNHLYFYWYRQILGQKVEFLVSFYNNEISEKSEIFDDQFSVERPDGSNFTLKIRSTKLEDSAMYFCASSYAVEAFFGQGTRLTVV.